A selection of T cell receptor beta chains follows, all from one sample in a study of blood T cell repertoires in COVID-19. Sequencing used immunoSEQ multiplex PCR; TCRdb keeps in-frame clones, though not all of them. The repertoire holds about 65,000 clones, with about 93% as singletons. The sequencing sample was made of peripheral blood. The source is a man in his 70s with active COVID-19. The CDR3 runs from the conserved cysteine through the conserved F or W. The D gene is left open where the match is weak. Some rows have no size entry. The others give once, few or many, or a class for an expanded clone.

V gene,D gene,clone size,J gene,CDR3 DNA,CDR3 protein
TRBV7-8,.,.,TRBJ1-2,TGTGCCAGCAGCTTGGGCTCAGGGATTAACTATGGCTACACCTTC,CASSLGSGINYGYTF
TRBV7-9,.,.,TRBJ1-1,TGTGCCAGCAGCTTTACTGGCACTGAAGCTTTCTTT,CASSFTGTEAFF
TRBV15,.,.,TRBJ1-2,TGTGCCACCAGCAGAGATTCGGTTGCCCACGGCTACACCTTC,CATSRDSVAHGYTF
TRBV11-3,.,.,TRBJ1-1,TGTGCCAGCAGCGGCAGGGGAACTGAAGCTTTCTTT,CASSGRGTEAFF
TRBV6-2/TRBV6-3,.,.,TRBJ1-1,TGTGCCAGCAGTTACTCGTTTCTCTACAGGACGAACACTGAAGCTTTCTTT,CASSYSFLYRTNTEAFF
TRBV9,TRBD1,.,TRBJ2-1,TGTGCCAGCAGCGTAGCGTGGGGACAGGGAACCTACAATGAGCAGTTCTTC,CASSVAWGQGTYNEQFF
TRBV7-6,TRBD1,.,TRBJ2-1,TGTGCCAGCAGCTTAGGGACAGGGGGTAACAATGAGCAGTTCTTC,CASSLGTGGNNEQFF
TRBV7-9,.,.,TRBJ2-5,TGTGCCAGCAGAAACTCGGGTCAACAAGAGACCCAGTACTTC,CASRNSGQQETQYF
TRBV11-3,TRBD1,.,TRBJ1-1,TGTGCCAGCAGCCGATCGACAGGGGGCGCGGGAGAAGCTTTCTTT,CASSRSTGGAGEAFF
TRBV13,TRBD1,.,TRBJ2-5,TGTGCCAGCAGTCAAGGGACAGGGGGTTTCCAGTACTTC,CASSQGTGGFQYF
TRBV5-1,TRBD1,.,TRBJ2-5,TGCGCCAGCAGCCAGGGACAGCCTCAAGAGACCCAGTACTTC,CASSQGQPQETQYF
TRBV15,TRBD1,.,TRBJ1-1,TGTGCCACCGGCCCAGGGGGCTCTACTGAAGCTTTCTTT,CATGPGGSTEAFF
TRBV4-1,TRBD2,.,TRBJ2-3,TGCGCCAGCAGCCAAAGGACTAGCGGGGAGGATACGCAGTATTTT,CASSQRTSGEDTQYF
TRBV11-3,TRBD2,once,TRBJ2-3,TGTGCCAGCAGCTTTCATGGAGCGGGGGGACGCACAGATACGCAGTATTTT,CASSFHGAGGRTDTQYF
TRBV28,.,once,TRBJ1-1,TGTGCCAGCGAATCAAACCCCAGTTCAGGGGACGGTACTGAAGCTTTCTTT,CASESNPSSGDGTEAFF
TRBV11-2,.,.,TRBJ1-3,TGTGCCAGCAGCTTCGGTCGCTCCTCTGGAAACACCATATATTTT,CASSFGRSSGNTIYF
TRBV18,.,.,TRBJ2-1,TGTGCCAGCTCCGTGGGCAGGGACAATGAGCAGTTCTTC,CASSVGRDNEQFF
TRBV5-1,TRBD1,.,TRBJ1-4,TGCGCCAGCAGGTCACAGGGGGCCCGTAATGAAAAACTGTTTTTT,CASRSQGARNEKLFF
TRBV20-1,TRBD1,.,TRBJ2-5,TGCAGTGCGACAGGGGATGAGACCCAGTACTTC,CSATGDETQYF
TRBV6-2/TRBV6-3,.,.,TRBJ1-1,TGTGCCAGCAGTAGGAGTACAGGGAACACTGAAGCTTTCTTT,CASSRSTGNTEAFF
TRBV7-9,TRBD1,.,TRBJ1-3,TGTGCCAGCAGCTTCGGACAGGGCCGCTCTGGAAACACCATATATTTT,CASSFGQGRSGNTIYF
TRBV6-5,TRBD1,.,TRBJ1-1,TGTGCCAGCTTTATTCTAGCCGGGACAGAGGCTTTCTTT,CASFILAGTEAFF
TRBV6-4,TRBD1,.,TRBJ1-1,TGTGCCAGCAGATTAATAGGGGGCGGCACTGAAGCTTTCTTT,CASRLIGGGTEAFF
TRBV27,.,.,TRBJ1-2,TGTGCCAGCAGTTTGAGGGAAAACTATGGCTACACCTTC,CASSLRENYGYTF